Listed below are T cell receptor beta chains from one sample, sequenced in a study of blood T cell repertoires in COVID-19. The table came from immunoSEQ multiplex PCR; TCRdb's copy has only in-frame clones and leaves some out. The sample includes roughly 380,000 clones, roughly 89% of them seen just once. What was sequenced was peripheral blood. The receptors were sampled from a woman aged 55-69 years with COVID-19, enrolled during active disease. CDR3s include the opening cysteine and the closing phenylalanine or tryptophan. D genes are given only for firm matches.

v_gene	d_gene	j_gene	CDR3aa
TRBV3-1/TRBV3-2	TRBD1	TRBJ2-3	CASSLRTGADTQYF
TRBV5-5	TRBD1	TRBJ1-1	CASSLIIGGSTEAFF
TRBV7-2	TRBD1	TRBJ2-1	CASSLLKGRGQYNEQFF
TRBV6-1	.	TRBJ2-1	CASSERQGKSYNEQFF
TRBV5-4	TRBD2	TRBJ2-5	CASSLSASGYGETQYF
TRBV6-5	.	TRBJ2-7	CASTGHGSSYEQYF
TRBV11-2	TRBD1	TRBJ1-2	CASSSDLDRYYGYTF
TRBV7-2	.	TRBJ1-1	CASSLGGFDTEAFF
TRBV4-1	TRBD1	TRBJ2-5	CASSRDRGVGETQYF
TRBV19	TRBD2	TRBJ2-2	CASSIRGLATNTGELFF
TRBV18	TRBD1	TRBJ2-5	CASSSDREETQYF
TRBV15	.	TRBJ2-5	CATSRVLGPAETQYF
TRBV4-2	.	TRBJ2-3	CASSQDLLGRMKLNTQYF
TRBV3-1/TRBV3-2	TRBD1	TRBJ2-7	CASSPFVQGARDEQYF
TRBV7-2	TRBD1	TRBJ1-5	CASSLSQGSVNQPQHF
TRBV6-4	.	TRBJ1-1	CASRERTGGPEAFF
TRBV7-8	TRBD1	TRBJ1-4	CASSFLDRVGEKLFF
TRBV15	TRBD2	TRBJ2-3	CATSRRGAGDTQYF
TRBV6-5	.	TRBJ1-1	CASTLKGATEAFF
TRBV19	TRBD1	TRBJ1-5	CASSMTGGNQPQHF
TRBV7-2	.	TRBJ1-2	CASSLDGGYDYGYTF
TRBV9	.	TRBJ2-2	CASSPPTPNTGELFF
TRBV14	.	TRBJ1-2	CASSLRIIGYGYTF
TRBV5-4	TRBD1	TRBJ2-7	CASSLSPGGSEQYF
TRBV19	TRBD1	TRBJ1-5	CASSRGQSNQPQHF
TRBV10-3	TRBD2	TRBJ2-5	CAISESGAGGPQTQYF
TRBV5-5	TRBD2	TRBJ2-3	CASSWGGETDTQYF
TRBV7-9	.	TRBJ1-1	CASSLGGRERTEAFF
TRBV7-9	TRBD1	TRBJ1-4	CASSLVPRGANEKLFF
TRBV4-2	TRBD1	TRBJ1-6	CASSRGQGGNSPLHF
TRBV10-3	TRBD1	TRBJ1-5	CAISDPFLQGAEQPQHF
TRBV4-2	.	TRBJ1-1	CASSQPDRNTEAFF
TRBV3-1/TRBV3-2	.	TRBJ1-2	CASSLLAGPSLGYTF
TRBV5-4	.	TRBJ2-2	CASSSGTWNTGELFF
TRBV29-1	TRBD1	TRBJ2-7	CSVKTGSSYEQYF
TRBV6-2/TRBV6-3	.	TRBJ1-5	CASSPTVNQPQHF
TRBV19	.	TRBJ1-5	CASSEGQFAQPQHF
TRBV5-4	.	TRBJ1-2	CASSFVSYGYTF
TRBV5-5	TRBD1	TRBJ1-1	CASRYIQGAGTEAFF
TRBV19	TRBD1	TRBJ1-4	CASNLDRGKANEKLFF
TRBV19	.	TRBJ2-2	CASSAGQLNTGELFF
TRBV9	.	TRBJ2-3	CASSVAPQEADTQYF